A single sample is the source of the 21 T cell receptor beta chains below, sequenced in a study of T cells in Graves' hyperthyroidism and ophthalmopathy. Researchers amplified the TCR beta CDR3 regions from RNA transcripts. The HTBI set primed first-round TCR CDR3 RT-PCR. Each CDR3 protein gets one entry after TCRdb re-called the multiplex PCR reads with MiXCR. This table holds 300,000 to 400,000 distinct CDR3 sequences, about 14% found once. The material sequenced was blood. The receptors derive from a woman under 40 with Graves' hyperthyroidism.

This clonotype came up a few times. CDR3 loop: CASSSTGRGVNNIQYF. The CDR3 DNA reads TGTGCCAGCAGTTCTACAGGGAGGGGGGTAAACAACATTCAGTACTTC. The chain recombines TRBV6-1 with TRBJ2-4, with D perhaps TRBD2 (7 bases). The germline V and J ends were trimmed by 5 bases and 7 bases, with 21 bases remaining between them. Germline V gene sequence: CDR1 MNHNS, CDR2 SASEGT. The CDR3 is made up of 16 amino acids.

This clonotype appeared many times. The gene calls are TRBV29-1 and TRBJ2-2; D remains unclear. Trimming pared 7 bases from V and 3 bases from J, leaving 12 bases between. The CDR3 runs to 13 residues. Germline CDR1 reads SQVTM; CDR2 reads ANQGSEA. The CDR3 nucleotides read TGCAGCGGCATAGGGTTGGACACCGGGGAGCTGTTTTTT. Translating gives CSGIGLDTGELFF.

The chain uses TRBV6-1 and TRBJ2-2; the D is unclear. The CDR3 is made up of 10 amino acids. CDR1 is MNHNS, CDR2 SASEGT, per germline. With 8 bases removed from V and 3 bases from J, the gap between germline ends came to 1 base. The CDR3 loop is CASDTGELFF. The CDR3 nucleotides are TGTGCCAGCGACACCGGGGAGCTGTTTTTT.

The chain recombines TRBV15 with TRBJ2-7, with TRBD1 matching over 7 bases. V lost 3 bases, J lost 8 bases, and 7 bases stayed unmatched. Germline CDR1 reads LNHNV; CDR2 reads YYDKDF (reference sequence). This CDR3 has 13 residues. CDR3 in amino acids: CATSRTGRYQQYF. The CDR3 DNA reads TGTGCCACCAGCAGGACAGGGCGGTATCAGCAGTACTTC. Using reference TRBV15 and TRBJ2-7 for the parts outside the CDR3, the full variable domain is DAMVIQNPRYQVTQFGKPVTLSCSQTLNHNVMYWYQQKSSQAPKLLFHYYDKDFNNEADTPDNFQSRRPNTSFCFLDIRSPGLGDTAMYLCATSRTGRYQQYFGPGTRLTVT.

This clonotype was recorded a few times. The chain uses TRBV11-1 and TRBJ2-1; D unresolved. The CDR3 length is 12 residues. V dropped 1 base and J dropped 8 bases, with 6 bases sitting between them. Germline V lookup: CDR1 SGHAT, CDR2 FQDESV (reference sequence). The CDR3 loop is CASSLVKDEQFF. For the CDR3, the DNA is TGTGCCAGCAGCTTAGTAAAGGATGAGCAGTTCTTC.

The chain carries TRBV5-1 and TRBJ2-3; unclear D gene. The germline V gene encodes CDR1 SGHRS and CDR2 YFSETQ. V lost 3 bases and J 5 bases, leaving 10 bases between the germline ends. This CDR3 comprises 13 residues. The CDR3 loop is CASSWVAGDTQYF. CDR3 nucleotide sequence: TGCGCCAGCAGCTGGGTAGCAGGAGATACGCAGTATTTT.

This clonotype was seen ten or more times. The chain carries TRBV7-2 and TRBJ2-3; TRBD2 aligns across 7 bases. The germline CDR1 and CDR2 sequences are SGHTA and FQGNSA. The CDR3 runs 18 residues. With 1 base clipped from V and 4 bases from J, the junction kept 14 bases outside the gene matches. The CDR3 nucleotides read TGTGCCAGCAGCTTAGATTGGAGAGGCGGGAGTATCGCAGATACGCAGTATTTT. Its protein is CASSLDWRGGSIADTQYF.

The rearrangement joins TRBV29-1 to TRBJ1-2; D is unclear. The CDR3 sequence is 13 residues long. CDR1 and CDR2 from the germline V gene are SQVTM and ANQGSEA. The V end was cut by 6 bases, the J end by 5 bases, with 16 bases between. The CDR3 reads CSVKEVLPYGYTF. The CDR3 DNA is TGCAGCGTCAAGGAGGTCCTTCCATATGGCTACACCTTC. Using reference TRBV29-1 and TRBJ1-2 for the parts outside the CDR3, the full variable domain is SAVISQKPSRDICQRGTSLTIQCQVDSQVTMMFWYRQQPGQSLTLIATANQGSEATYESGFVIDKFPISRPNLTFSTLTVSNMSPEDSSIYLCSVKEVLPYGYTFGSGTRLTVV.

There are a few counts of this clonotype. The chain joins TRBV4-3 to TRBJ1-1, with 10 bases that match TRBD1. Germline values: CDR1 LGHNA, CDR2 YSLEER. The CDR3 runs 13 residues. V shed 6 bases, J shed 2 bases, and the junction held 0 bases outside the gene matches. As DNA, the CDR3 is TGCGCCAGCAGGACAGGGGGCAACACTGAAGCTTTCTTT. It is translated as CASRTGGNTEAFF.

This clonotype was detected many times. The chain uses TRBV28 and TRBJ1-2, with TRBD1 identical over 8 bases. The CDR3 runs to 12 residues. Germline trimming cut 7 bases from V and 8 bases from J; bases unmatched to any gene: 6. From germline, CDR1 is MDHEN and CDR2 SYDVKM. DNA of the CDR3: TGTGCCAGCACCCAGGGGGCGCGAGGCTACACCTTC. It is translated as CASTQGARGYTF.

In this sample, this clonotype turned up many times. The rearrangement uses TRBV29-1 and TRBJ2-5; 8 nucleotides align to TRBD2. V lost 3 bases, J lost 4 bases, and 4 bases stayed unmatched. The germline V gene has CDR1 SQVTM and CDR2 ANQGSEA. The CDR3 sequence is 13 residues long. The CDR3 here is CSVERLAGETQYF. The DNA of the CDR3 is TGCAGCGTTGAGCGCCTAGCGGGAGAGACCCAGTACTTC. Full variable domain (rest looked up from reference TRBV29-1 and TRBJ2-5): SAVISQKPSRDICQRGTSLTIQCQVDSQVTMMFWYRQQPGQSLTLIATANQGSEATYESGFVIDKFPISRPNLTFSTLTVSNMSPEDSSIYLCSVERLAGETQYFGPGTRLLVL.

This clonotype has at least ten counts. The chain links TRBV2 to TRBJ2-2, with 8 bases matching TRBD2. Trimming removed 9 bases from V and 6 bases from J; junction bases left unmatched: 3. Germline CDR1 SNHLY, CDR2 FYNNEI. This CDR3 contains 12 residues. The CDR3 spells CASKTSAGELFF. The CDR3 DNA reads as TGTGCCAGTAAGACTAGCGCCGGGGAGCTGTTTTTT.

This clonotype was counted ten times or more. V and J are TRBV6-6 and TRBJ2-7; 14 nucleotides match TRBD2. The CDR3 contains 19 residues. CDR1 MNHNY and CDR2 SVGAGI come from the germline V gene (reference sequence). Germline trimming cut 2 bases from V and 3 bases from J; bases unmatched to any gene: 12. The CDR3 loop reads CASSYGPGTSGRRYYEQYF. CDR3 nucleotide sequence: TGTGCCAGCAGTTACGGCCCCGGGACTAGCGGGAGAAGGTACTACGAGCAGTACTTC.

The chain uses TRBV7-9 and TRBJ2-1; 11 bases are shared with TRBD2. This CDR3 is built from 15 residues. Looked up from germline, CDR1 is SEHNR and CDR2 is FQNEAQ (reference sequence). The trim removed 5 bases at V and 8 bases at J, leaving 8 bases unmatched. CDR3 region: CASSVTSGSEDEQFF. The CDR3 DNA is TGTGCCAGCAGCGTAACTAGCGGGAGTGAAGATGAGCAGTTCTTC.

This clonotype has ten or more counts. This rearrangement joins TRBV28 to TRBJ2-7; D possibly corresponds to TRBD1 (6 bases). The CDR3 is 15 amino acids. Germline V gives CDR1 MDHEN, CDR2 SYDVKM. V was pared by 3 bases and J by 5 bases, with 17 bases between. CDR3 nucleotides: TGTGCCAGCAGTTTTAGAGGGTTAGGGGGTGACGAGCAGTACTTC. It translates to CASSFRGLGGDEQYF.

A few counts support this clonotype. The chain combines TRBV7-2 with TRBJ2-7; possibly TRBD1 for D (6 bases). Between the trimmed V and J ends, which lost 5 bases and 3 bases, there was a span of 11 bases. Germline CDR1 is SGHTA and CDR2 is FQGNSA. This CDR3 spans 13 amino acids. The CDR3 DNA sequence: TGTGCCAGCAGCCATGGGACAATCTACGAGCAGTACTTC. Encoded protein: CASSHGTIYEQYF. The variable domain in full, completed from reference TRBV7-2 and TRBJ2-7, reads GAGVSQSPSNKVTEKGKDVELRCDPISGHTALYWYRQSLGQGLEFLIYFQGNSAPDKSGLPSDRFSAERTGGSVSTLTIQRTQQEDSAVYLCASSHGTIYEQYFGPGTRLTVT.

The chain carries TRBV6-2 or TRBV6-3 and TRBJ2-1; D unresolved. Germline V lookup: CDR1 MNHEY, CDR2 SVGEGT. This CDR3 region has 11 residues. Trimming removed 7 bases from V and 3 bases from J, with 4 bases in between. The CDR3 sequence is CASIFYNEQFF. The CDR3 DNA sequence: TGTGCCAGCATCTTCTACAATGAGCAGTTCTTC.

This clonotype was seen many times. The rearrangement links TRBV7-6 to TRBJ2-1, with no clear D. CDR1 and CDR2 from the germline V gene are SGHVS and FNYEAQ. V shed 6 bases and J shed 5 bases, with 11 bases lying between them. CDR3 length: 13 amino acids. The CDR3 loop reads CASSFGRNNEQFF. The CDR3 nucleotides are TGTGCCAGCAGTTTCGGACGCAACAATGAGCAGTTCTTC.

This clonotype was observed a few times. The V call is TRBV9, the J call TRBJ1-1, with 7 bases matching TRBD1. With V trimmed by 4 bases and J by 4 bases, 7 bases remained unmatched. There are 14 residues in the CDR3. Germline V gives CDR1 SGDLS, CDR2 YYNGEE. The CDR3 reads CASSPGEGATEAFF. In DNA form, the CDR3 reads TGTGCCAGCAGCCCGGGGGAGGGGGCCACTGAAGCTTTCTTT.

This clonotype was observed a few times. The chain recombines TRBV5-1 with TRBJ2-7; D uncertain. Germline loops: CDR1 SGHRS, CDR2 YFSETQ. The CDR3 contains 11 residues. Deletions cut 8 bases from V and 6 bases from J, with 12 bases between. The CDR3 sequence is CARDPSVEQYF. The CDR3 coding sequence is TGCGCCAGGGACCCCAGCGTCGAGCAGTACTTC.

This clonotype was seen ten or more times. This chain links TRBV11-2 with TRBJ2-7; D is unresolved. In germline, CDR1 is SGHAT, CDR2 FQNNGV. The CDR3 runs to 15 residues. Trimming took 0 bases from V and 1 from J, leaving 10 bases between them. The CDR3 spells CASSLEAVPSYEQYF. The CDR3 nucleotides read TGTGCCAGCAGCTTAGAGGCAGTCCCTTCCTACGAGCAGTACTTC.